The sequence of this T cell receptor beta chain was determined in a study of T cells in Graves' hyperthyroidism and ophthalmopathy. The study, taken as a whole, reports: Blood also carried most thyroid clonotypes expanded above 0.001.

A remark on this clonotype: The antigen is not known.

Amplified TCR beta CDR3 regions derived from RNA transcripts. An initial round of RT-PCR targeting the TCR CDR3 relied on the HTBI primer set. TCRdb reanalysed the multiplex PCR reads using MiXCR and keeps one entry per CDR3 protein. The top ten hold around a quarter of the sample, which has about 360,000 distinct CDR3 sequences, roughly 14% seen once. V gave up 0 bases and J gave up 6 bases, with 10 bases separating them. In germline, CDR1 is SGHDT, CDR2 YYEEEE. The CDR3 length is 13 residues. Exclusion of a patient resulted from uncontrolled infection, other autoimmune disease, pregnancy or lactation.

The chain joins TRBV5-6 to TRBJ2-7, with TRBD1 as a possible D gene (5 bases). The TCR comes from a woman aged 18-29 years with Graves' hyperthyroidism that later progressed to Graves' ophthalmopathy. The specimen sequenced was blood. CDR3: CASSLEGVPEQYF. In DNA form, the CDR3 reads TGTGCCAGCAGCTTGGAAGGGGTTCCCGAGCAGTACTTC.